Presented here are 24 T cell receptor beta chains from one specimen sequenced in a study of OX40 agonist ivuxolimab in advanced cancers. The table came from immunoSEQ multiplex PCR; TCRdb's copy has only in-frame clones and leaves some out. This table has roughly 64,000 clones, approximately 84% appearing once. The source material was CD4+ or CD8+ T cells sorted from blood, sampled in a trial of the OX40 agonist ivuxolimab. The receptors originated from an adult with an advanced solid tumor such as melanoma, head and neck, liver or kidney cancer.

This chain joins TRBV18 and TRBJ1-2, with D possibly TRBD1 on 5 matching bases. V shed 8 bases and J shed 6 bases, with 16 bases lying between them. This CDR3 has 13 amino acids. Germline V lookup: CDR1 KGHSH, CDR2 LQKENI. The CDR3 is CASTDTGHDGYTF. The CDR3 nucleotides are TGTGCCAGCACCGATACAGGTCACGATGGCTACACCTTC.

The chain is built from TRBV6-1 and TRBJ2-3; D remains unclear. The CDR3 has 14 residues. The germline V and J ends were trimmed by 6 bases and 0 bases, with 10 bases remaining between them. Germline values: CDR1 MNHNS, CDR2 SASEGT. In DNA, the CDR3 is TGTGCCAGCAGCTATGGCCCTAGCACAGATACGCAGTATTTT. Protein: CASSYGPSTDTQYF.

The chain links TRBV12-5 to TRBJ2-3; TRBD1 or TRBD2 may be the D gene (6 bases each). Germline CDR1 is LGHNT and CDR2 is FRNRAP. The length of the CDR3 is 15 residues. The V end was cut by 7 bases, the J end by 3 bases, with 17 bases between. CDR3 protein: CASAWGRGDTDTQYF. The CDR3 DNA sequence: TGTGCTAGTGCCTGGGGGCGGGGCGATACAGATACGCAGTATTTT. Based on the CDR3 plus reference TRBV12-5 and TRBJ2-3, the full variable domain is DARVTQTPRHKVTEMGQEVTMRCQPILGHNTVFWYRQTMMQGLELLAYFRNRAPLDDSGMPKDRFSAEMPDATLATLKIQPSEPRDSAVYFCASAWGRGDTDTQYFGPGTRLTVL.

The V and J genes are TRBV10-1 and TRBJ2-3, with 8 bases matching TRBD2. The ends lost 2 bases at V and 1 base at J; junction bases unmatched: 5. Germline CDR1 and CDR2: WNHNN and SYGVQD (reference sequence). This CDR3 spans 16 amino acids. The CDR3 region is CASSETGGVRTDTQYF. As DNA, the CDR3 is TGCGCCAGCAGTGAGACGGGAGGGGTACGCACAGATACGCAGTATTTT.

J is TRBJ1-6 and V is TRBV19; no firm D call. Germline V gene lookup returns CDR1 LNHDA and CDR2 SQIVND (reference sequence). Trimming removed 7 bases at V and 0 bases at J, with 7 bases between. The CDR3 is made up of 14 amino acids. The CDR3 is CASKRGSYNSPLHF. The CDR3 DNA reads TGTGCCAGTAAGAGAGGCTCCTATAATTCACCCCTCCACTTT.

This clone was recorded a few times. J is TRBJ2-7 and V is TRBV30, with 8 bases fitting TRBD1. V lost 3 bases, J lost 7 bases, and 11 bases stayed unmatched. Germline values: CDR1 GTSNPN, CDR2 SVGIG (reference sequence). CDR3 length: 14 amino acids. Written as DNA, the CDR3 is TGTGCCTGGAGGAGGACAGGGACTTTGGGGGAGCAGTACTTC. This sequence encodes CAWRRTGTLGEQYF.

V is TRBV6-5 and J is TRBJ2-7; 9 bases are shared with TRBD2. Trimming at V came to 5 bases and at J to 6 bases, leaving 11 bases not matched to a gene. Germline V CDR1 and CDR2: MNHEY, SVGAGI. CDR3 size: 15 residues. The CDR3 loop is CASSATTSGGGEQYF. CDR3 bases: TGTGCCAGCAGTGCAACGACTAGCGGAGGGGGCGAGCAGTACTTC.

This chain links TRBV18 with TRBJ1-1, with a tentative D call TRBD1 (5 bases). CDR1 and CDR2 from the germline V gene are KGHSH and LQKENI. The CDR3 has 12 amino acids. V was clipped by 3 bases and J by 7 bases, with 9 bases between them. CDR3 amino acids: CASSPRDGEAFF. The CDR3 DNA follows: TGTGCCAGCTCACCCCGGGACGGTGAAGCTTTCTTT.

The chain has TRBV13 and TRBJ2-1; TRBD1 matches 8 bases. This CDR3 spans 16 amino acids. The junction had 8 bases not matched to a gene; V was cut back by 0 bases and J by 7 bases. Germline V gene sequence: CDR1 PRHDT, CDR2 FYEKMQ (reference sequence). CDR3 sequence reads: CASSLGDRALSNEQFF. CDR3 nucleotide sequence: TGTGCCAGCAGCTTAGGGGACAGGGCTTTGAGTAATGAGCAGTTCTTC. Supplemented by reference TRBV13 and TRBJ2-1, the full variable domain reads AAGVIQSPRHLIKEKRETATLKCYPIPRHDTVYWYQQGPGQDPQFLISFYEKMQSDKGSIPDRFSAQQFSDYHSELNMSSLELGDSALYFCASSLGDRALSNEQFFGPGTRLTVL.

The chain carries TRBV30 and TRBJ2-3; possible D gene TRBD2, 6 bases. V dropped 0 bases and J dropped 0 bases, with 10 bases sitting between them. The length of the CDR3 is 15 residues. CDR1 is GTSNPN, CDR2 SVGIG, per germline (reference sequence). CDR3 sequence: CAWSVLGGSTDTQYF. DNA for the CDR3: TGTGCCTGGAGTGTACTCGGGGGAAGCACAGATACGCAGTATTTT.

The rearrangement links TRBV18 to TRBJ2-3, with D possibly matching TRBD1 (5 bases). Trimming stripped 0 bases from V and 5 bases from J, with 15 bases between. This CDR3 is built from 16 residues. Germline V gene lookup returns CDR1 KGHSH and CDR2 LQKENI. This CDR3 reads CASSPPAAGIGDTQYF. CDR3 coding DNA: TGTGCCAGCTCACCACCGGCGGCAGGGATAGGAGATACGCAGTATTTT. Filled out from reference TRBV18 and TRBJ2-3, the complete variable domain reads NAGVMQNPRHLVRRRGQEARLRCSPMKGHSHVYWYRQLPEEGLKFMVYLQKENIIDESGMPKERFSAEFPKEGPSILRIQQVVRGDSAAYFCASSPPAAGIGDTQYFGPGTRLTVL.

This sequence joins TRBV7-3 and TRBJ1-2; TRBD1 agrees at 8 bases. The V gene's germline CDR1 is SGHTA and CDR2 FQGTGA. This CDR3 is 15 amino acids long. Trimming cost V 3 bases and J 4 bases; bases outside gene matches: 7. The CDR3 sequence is CASSFGTGDRYGYTF. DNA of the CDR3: TGTGCCAGCAGCTTCGGGACAGGAGATCGCTATGGCTACACCTTC.

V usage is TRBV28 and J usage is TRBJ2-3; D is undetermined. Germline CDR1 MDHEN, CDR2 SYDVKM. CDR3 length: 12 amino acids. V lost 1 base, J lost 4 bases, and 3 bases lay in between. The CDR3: CASSLSADTQYF. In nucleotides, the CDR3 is TGTGCCAGCAGTTTATCGGCAGATACGCAGTATTTT.

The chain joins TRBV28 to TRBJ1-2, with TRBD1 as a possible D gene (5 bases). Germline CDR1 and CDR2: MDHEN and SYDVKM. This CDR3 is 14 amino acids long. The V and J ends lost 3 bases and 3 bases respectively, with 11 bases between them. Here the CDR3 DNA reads TGTGCCAGCAGTTTGTCGGGGCAGCACTATGGCTACACCTTC. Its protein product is CASSLSGQHYGYTF.

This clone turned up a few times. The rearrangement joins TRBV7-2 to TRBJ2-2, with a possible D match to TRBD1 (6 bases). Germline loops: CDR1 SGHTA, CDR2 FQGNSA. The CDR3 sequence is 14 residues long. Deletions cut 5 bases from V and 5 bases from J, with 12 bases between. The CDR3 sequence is CASSPQGRTGELFF. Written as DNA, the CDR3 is TGTGCCAGCAGCCCACAGGGAAGGACCGGGGAGCTGTTTTTT.

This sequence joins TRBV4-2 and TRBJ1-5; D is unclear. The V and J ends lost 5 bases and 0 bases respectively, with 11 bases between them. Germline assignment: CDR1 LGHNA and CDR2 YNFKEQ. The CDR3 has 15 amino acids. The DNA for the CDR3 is TGTGCCAGCAGCTCCGCTCTTGGTAGCAATCAGCCCCAGCATTTT. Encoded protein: CASSSALGSNQPQHF.

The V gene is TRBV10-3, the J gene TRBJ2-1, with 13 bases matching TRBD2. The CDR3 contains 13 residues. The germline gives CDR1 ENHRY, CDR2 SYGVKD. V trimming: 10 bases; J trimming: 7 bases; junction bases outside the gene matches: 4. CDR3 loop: CATETSGRNEQFF. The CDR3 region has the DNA TGTGCCACCGAGACTAGCGGGAGGAATGAGCAGTTCTTC.

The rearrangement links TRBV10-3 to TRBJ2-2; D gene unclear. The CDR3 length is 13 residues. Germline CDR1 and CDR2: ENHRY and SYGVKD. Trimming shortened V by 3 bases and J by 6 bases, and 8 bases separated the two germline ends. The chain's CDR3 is CAISDNLSGELFF. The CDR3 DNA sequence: TGTGCCATCAGTGATAACCTATCCGGGGAGCTGTTTTTT.

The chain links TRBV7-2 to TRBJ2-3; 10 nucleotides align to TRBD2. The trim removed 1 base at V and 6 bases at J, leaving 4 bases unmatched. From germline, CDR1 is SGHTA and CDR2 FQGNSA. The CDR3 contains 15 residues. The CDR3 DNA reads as TGTGCCAGCAGCTTAGGTAGCGGGGGGCCTGATACGCAGTATTTT. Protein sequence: CASSLGSGGPDTQYF.

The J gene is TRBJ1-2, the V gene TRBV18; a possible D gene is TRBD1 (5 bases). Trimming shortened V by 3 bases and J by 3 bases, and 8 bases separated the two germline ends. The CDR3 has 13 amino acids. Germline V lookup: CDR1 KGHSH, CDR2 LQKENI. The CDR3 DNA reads TGTGCCAGCTCACCCAGGGTCGACTATGGCTACACCTTC. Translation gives CASSPRVDYGYTF.

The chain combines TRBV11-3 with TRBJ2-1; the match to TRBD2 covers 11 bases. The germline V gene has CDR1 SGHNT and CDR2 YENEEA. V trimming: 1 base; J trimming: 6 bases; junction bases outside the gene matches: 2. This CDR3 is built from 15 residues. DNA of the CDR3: TGTGCCAGCAGCTTAGGGCTAGCGGGAGGCAATGAGCAGTTCTTC. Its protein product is CASSLGLAGGNEQFF. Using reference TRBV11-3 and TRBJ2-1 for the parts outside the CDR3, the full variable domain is EAGVVQSPRYKIIEKKQPVAFWCNPISGHNTLYWYLQNLGQGPELLIRYENEEAVDDSQLPKDRFSAERLKGVDSTLKIQPAELGDSAVYLCASSLGLAGGNEQFFGPGTRLTVL.

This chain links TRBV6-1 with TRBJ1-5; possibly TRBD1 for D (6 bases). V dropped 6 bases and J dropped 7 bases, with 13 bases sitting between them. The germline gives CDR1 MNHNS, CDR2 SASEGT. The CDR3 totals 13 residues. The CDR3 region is CASSGGPDQPQHF. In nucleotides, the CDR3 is TGTGCCAGCAGCGGGGGCCCTGACCAGCCCCAGCATTTT.

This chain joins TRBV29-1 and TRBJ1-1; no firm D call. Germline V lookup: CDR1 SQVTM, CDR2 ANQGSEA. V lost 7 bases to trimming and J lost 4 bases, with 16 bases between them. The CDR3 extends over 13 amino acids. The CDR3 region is CSARNSVGTEAFF. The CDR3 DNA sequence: TGCAGCGCCAGAAACAGCGTAGGCACTGAAGCTTTCTTT.

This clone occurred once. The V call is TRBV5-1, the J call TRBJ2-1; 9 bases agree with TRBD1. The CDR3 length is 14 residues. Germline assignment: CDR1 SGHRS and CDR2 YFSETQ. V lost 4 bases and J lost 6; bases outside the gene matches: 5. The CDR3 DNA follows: TGCGCCAGCAGCGGGACAGGGTCTGGCAATGAGCAGTTCTTC. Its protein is CASSGTGSGNEQFF.